Sequencing of this TCR beta chain was carried out in a study of a mutant IDH1 vaccine in newly diagnosed glioma. At the level of the study: Sex among treated patients split 62.5% male, roughly 40% female; mean age was approximately 40 years. Most patients had radiochemotherapy with temozolomide before enrollment; others had one alone. The V12 visit happened in week 35, and the V13 visit happened in week 47.

Points on this clone: Antigen specificity is unknown.

The CDR3 runs 16 residues. V gave up 9 bases and J gave up 4 bases; unmatched junction bases: 8. The germline gives CDR1 MGHDK, CDR2 SYGVNS. Assay used: immunoSEQ multiplex PCR; TCRdb lists only in-frame clones, some missing. The profile shows around 70,000 clones, around 82% of them singletons. The time point was: week 35, safety follow-up. One vaccine dose held 300 ug of mutant IDH1 20-mer peptide and came with topical imiquimod. This chain links TRBV25-1 with TRBJ2-3, with 15 bases lining up with TRBD2. The clonotype was recovered from a man between 18 and 29 years old with glioma. The specimen comprised PBMCs, sampled from a glioma patient whose treatment included an IDH1 peptide vaccine. CDR3 sequence reads: CASGLAGGPGADTQYF. CDR3 DNA sequence: TGTGCCAGTGGACTAGCGGGGGGGCCAGGGGCAGATACGCAGTATTTT.